This T cell receptor (beta chain) was documented in a study of early T cells in non-severe SARS-CoV-2 infection. The TCR library protocol was used to attach unique molecular identifiers. These identifiers were attached to individual cDNA molecules. One entry per CDR3 protein results from TCRdb running MiXCR on the 5' RACE reads. The repertoire holds roughly 93,000 distinct CDR3 sequences, approximately 10% seen once, with around 5.4% in the top ten. The trim removed 5 bases at V and 2 bases at J, leaving 4 bases unmatched. There are 15 residues in the CDR3. CDR1 and CDR2 from the germline V gene are SNHLY and FYNNEI. Study results and caveats: Lookups in VDJdb leaned toward anti-spike CD8 responses and missed private and CD4 specificities.

As concerns this clonotype: Its antigen is currently unknown.

The material sequenced was whole blood. The chain uses TRBV2 and TRBJ1-3; 9 bases are shared with TRBD1. The origin of this receptor is an adult who was a healthcare worker with PCR-confirmed SARS-CoV-2 infection or an uninfected control (not recorded which). The CDR3 loop is CASSPGQGAGNTIYF. DNA for the CDR3: TGTGCCAGCAGTCCGGGACAGGGCGCTGGAAACACCATATATTTT.